This T cell receptor (beta chain) was recorded in a study of siplizumab effects on memory and regulatory T cells (dated by TCRdb to about 2019). The study in broad terms: The study looked at the effect of siplizumab, an anti-CD2 antibody, on alloreactive T-cell subsets in allogeneic mixed lymphocyte reactions made from human PBMCs. The paper as a whole reports these results and caveats: For roughly 80-96% of proliferating CD4+ or CD8+ clones, no naive or memory phenotype could be assigned. Compared with memory T cells, unstimulated naive T cells appeared more diverse, and naive cells seemed to make a substantial contribution to the alloresponse. Among mappable alloreactive CD4+ clones, the Treg-derived fraction averaged approximately 66% with siplizumab versus about 27% in control reactions. Because sequences below about 10^-5 frequency were poorly captured, only a minor fraction of alloreactive clones could be mapped to unstimulated subsets. Whether proliferating Tregs from siplizumab cultures actually had suppressive function was not functionally confirmed. Siplizumab significantly lowered the cumulative frequency of alloreactive sequences that could be traced to unstimulated CD4+ memory T cells.

Sorted unstimulated T cells and proliferating T cells recovered from mixed lymphocyte reactions were subjected to TCRbeta CDR3 sequencing. Fresh whole blood from fewer than 11 HLA-typed healthy donors was used to isolate PBMCs. Unstimulated CD4+ regulatory T cells were FACS-sorted to map the origin of alloreactive clones. The library came from the immunoSEQ multiplex PCR assay. Each sample had roughly 90,000 TCR templates assayed by the deep sequencing platform. Genomic DNA extracted from sorted T cells was the material used for TCRbeta CDR3 sequencing. The authors processed their data as follows. Clonal analysis of TCRbeta CDR3 data was done in the R programming language. Alloreactive CD4+ and CD8+ clones were identified by comparing unstimulated samples to CFSE-low samples taken after the reaction. Regulatory or non-regulatory origin of alloreactive CD4+ clones was assigned by matching sequences to the sorted unstimulated Treg and non-Treg repertoires. Drawn from immuneACCESS, this table holds only the in-frame rearrangements with V and J called that TCRdb kept. Clones are partly lost; checked studies trace under half to an unresolved V gene and leave the rest unexplained. D and trimming come from the DNA, and the V and J calls and clone size come from that table. The sample data list approximately 120,000 clones, and 92% of these were observed just once. The ten largest clones capture roughly 0.75% of the sample.

V is cut by 1 base and J by 1 base, and the space between the germline ends is 11 bases. The germline V gene encodes CDR1 MNHNS and CDR2 SASEGT. Counted from cysteine to phenylalanine, this CDR3 has 16 amino acids. Solely the CDR3 DNA is kept, with 48 bases framed from the first base. Concerning this clone itself: No cognate antigen has been identified for it. Base qualities are not provided; no much larger clone lies one nucleotide away.

This sequence was found in a human donor in good health. Sequences were obtained from Tregs sorted from blood. The rearrangement joined TRBV6-1 to TRBJ2-4; tentative D gene TRBD1, with 6 bases matching. The sequenced DNA is TGTGCCAGCAGTGAAGTACAGGGTTGGGCCAAAAACATTCAGTACTTC. Its translation is CASSEVQGWAKNIQYF.